This TCR beta chain emerged from a study of patients and donors after allogeneic stem cell transplantation. Each CDR3 protein is one row after TCRdb ran MiXCR on the RT-PCR reads. Among fewer than 180,000 distinct CDR3 sequences listed, over 30% were seen once. Germline-derived CDR1 and CDR2 are MNHNS and SASEGT. Trimming took off 5 bases at V and 0 bases at J, with 9 bases between the two ends. This CDR3 comprises 14 residues. The TCR comes from a human donor who was either an allogeneic HSCT recipient or a stem cell or donor lymphocyte infusion donor (not recorded which). It is not recorded whose cells these are; they may come from a transplant donor. This chain uses TRBV6-1 with TRBJ2-3; tentatively, D is TRBD2 (5 bases). Sequencing was carried out using blood, either unsorted or a sorted T cell fraction (not recorded which). CDR3 DNA sequence: TGTGCCAGCAGTAATCGGGGTAGCACAGATACGCAGTATTTT. This encodes CASSNRGSTDTQYF.